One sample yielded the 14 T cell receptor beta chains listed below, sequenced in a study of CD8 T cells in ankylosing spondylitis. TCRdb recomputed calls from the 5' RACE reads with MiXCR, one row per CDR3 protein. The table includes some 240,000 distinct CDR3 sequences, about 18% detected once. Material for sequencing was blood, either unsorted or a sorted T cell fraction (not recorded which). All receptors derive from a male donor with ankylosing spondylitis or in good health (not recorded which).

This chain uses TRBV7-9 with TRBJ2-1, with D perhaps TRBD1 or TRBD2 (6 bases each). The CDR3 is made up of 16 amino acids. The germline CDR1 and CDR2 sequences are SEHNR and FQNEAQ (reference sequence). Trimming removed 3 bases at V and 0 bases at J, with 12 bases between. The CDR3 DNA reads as TGTGCCAGCAGCTTGAAGGGGGGAAGCTCCTACAATGAGCAGTTCTTC. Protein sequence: CASSLKGGSSYNEQFF.

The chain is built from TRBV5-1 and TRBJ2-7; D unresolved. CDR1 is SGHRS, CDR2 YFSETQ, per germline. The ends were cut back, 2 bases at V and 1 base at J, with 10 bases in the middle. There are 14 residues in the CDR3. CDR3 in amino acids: CASSLSDGSYEQYF. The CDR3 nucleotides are TGCGCCAGCAGCTTATCGGACGGATCCTACGAGCAGTACTTC.

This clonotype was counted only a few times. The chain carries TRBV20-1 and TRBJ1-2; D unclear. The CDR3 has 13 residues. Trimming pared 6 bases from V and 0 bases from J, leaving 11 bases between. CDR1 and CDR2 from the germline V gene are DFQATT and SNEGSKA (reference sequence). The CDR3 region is CSATGSSNYGYTF. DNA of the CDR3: TGCAGTGCCACGGGCAGTTCTAACTATGGCTACACCTTC.

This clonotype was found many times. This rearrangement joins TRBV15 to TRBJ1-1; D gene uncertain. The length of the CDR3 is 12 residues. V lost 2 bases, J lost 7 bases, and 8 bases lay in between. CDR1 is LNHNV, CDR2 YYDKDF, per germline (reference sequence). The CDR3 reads CATSRSGSEAFF. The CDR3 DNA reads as TGTGCCACCAGCAGATCTGGCAGTGAAGCTTTCTTT.

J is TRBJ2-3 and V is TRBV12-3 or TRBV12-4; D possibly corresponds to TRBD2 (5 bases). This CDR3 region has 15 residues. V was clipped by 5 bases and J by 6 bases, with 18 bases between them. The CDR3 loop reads CASSRSVEVADTQYF. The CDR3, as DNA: TGTGCCAGCAGTCGTAGCGTGGAGGTGGCGGATACGCAGTATTTT.

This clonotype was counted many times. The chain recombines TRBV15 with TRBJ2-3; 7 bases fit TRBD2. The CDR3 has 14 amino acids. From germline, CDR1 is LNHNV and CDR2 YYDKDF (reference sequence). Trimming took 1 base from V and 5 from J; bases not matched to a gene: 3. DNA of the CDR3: TGTGCCACCAGCAGAGCGGGCGGGGGAGATACGCAGTATTTT. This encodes CATSRAGGGDTQYF.

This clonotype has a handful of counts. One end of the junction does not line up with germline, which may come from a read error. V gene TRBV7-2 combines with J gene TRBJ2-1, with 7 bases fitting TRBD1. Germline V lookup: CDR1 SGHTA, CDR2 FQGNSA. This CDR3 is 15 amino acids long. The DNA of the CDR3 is TGTGCCAGCAGCGCCCGGGACAGAACCTACCATGAGCAGTTCTTC. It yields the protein CASSARDRTYHEQFF.

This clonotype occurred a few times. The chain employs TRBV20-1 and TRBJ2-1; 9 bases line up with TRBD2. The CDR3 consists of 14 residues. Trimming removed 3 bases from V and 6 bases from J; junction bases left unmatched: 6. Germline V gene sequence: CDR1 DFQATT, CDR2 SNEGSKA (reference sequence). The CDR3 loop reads CSASPSGTINEQFF. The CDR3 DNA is TGCAGTGCTAGCCCTAGCGGGACAATCAATGAGCAGTTCTTC.

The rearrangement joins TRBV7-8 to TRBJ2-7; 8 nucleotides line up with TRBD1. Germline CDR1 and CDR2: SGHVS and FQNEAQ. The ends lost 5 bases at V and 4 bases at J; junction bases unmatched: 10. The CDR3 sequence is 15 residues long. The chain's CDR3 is CASSADRAVLYEQYF. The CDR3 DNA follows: TGTGCCAGCAGCGCGGACAGGGCAGTTTTATACGAGCAGTACTTC. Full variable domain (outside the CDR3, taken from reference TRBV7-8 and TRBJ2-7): GAGVSQSPRYKVAKRGQDVALRCDPISGHVSLFWYQQALGQGPEFLTYFQNEAQLDKSGLPSDRFFAERPEGSVSTLKIQRTQQEDSAVYLCASSADRAVLYEQYFGPGTRLTVT.

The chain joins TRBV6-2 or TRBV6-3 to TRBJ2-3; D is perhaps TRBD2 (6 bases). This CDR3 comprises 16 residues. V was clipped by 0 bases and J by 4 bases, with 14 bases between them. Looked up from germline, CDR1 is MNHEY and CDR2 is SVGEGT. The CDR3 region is CASSYSRRAGSDTQYF. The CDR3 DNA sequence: TGTGCCAGCAGTTACTCGAGGAGGGCAGGATCAGATACGCAGTATTTT.

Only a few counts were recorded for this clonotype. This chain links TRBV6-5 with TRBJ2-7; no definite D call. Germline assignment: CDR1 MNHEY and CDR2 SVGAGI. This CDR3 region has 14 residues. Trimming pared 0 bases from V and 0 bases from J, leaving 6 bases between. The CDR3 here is CASSYSAFSYEQYF. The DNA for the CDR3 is TGTGCCAGCAGTTACTCGGCGTTCTCCTACGAGCAGTACTTC.

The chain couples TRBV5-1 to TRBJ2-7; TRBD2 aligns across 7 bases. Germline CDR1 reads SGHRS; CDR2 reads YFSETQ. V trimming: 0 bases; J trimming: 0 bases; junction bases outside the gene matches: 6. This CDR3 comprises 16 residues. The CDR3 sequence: CASSLARSGNSYEQYF. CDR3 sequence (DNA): TGCGCCAGCAGCTTGGCTCGGAGCGGGAACTCCTACGAGCAGTACTTC.

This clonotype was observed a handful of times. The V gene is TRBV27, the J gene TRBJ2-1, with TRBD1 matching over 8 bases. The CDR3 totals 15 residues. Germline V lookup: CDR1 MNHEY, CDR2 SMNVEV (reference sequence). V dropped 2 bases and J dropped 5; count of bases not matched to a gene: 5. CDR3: CASSLQGAPDNEQFF. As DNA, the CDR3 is TGTGCCAGCAGTTTACAGGGGGCGCCGGACAATGAGCAGTTCTTC.

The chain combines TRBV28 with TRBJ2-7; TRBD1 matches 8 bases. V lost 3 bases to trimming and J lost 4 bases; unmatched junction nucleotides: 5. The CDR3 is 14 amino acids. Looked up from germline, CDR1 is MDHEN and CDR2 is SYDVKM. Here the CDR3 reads CASSFGRGPYEQYF. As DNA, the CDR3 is TGTGCCAGCAGTTTTGGCAGGGGGCCTTACGAGCAGTACTTC.